Sequencing of this T cell receptor beta chain was carried out in a study of T cells in Graves' hyperthyroidism and ophthalmopathy. Whole-study findings and limits: A model of 13 V-J pairs discriminated ophthalmopathy from stable hyperthyroidism. Blood shared most expanded thyroid clonotypes above 0.001.

This clonotype was counted a few times. Its antigen is not known. RNA transcripts gave rise to amplified TCR beta CDR3 regions. A set of HTBI primers served as the primers for a first-round RT-PCR of the TCR CDR3. One entry per CDR3 protein, called by TCRdb with MiXCR from the multiplex PCR reads. The top ten clones hold 16% of a sample with over 700,000 distinct CDR3 sequences, around 20% of them seen once. Trimming stripped 4 bases from V and 0 bases from J, with 16 bases between. CDR1 and CDR2 (germline): SEHNR, FQNEAQ (reference sequence). This CDR3 contains 16 residues. Exclusion criteria comprised uncontrolled infection, other autoimmune disease, pregnancy or lactation. Diagnostic decisions used clinical symptoms, serum thyroxine and TRAb, thyroid ultrasound and orbital computed tomography.

The V and J genes are TRBV7-9 and TRBJ2-7, with a tentative D call TRBD1 (6 bases). The specimen sequenced was blood. This sequence was found in a woman between 45 and 65 years old with Graves' hyperthyroidism that later progressed to Graves' ophthalmopathy. This CDR3 reads CASSSDQGSSSYEQYF. The CDR3 DNA reads as TGTGCCAGCAGCTCAGATCAGGGGTCATCCTCCTACGAGCAGTACTTC.